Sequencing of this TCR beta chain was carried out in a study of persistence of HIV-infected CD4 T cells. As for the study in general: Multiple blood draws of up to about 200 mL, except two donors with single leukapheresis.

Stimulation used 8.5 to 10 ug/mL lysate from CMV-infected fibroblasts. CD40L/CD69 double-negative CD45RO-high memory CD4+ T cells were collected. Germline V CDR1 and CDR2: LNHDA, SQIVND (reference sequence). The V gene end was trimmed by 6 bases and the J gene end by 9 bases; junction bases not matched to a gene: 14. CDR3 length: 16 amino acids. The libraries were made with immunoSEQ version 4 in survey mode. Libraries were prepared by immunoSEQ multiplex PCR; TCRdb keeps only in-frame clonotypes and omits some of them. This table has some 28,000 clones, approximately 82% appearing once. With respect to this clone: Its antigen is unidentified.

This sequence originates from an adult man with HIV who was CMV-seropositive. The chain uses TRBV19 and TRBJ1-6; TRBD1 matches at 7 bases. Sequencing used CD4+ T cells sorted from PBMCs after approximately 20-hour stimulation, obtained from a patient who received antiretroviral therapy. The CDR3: CASRDGTDSSTSPLHF. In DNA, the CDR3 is TGTGCCAGTAGAGACGGGACAGACAGTTCGACTTCACCCCTCCACTTT.